The sequence of this TCR beta chain was determined in a study of blood T cells in healthy people across ages. Study-wide results and caveats: The lack of PBMC sorting stopped any conclusive naive versus antigen-experienced comparison.

A second PCR of roughly 7 to 11 cycles used a sample-barcoded 5' primer and a J-beta primer mix. TCRdb used MiXCR to reprocess the 5' RACE reads, holding one entry per CDR3 protein. The sample includes around 700,000 distinct CDR3 sequences, 20% to 30% of them seen just once. This clonotype was seen more than once but under ten times. No antigen is known for it. Isolated per sample were at least 6 million PBMCs. Germline V gene sequence: CDR1 ENHRY, CDR2 SYGVKD. The V and J ends lost 2 bases and 6 bases, in that order; junction bases with no gene match: 3. The CDR3 has 15 residues. The same sample was also studied in work on T cells of mothers and their children.

The rearrangement links TRBV10-3 to TRBJ2-2; TRBD1 aligns across 10 bases. The sequenced material came from blood. The source is a boy aged 5-17 years in good health. The CDR3 loop is CAISEPGQGAGELFF. The CDR3 DNA sequence: TGTGCCATCAGTGAGCCCGGACAGGGGGCCGGGGAGCTGTTTTTT.